The 12 T cell receptor beta chains presented below share a single source sample, sequenced in a study of beta chain features in type 1 diabetes. General study findings and limits: Among patients with Type 1 diabetes, TCRB CDR3s were moderately but significantly shorter in every one of the four CD4+ subsets.

These TCRs' antigens remain unknown. Expressed TCRB transcripts were sequenced, since all the RNA that had been isolated was reverse transcribed. The data were produced by immunoSEQ multiplex PCR, yet TCRdb's version contains in-frame clones alone and is incomplete. Altogether approximately 250,000 clones are present, around 24% being singletons, with the ten largest covering more than 0.009%. The source material was naive CD4+ T cells from blood. All receptors come from a woman aged 30 to 39 with type 1 diabetes.

The V gene is TRBV18, the J gene TRBJ2-1; TRBD2 matches at 8 bases. V dropped 3 bases and J dropped 5; count of bases not matched to a gene: 3. CDR3 length equals 14 residues. Germline-derived CDR1 and CDR2 are KGHSH and LQKENI. CDR3 protein: CASSPGLGNNEQFF. As DNA, the CDR3 is TGTGCCAGCTCACCGGGACTAGGAAACAATGAGCAGTTCTTC.

The chain is built from TRBV5-8 and TRBJ2-3; D not resolved. Germline values: CDR1 SGHTS, CDR2 YDEGEE. V shed 9 bases and J shed 5 bases, with 7 bases lying between them. The CDR3 totals 10 residues. CDR3 nucleotides: TGTGCCACCGGCGGAGATACGCAGTATTTT. Residues: CATGGDTQYF.

J is TRBJ1-2 and V is TRBV29-1, with 10 bases aligning to TRBD1. V was clipped by 7 bases and J by 8 bases; unmatched bases: 13. This CDR3 contains 14 residues. The germline CDR1 and CDR2 sequences are SQVTM and ANQGSEA. CDR3 amino acids: CSARGDRGIRGYTF. The CDR3 coding sequence is TGCAGCGCTCGGGGGGACAGGGGTATTCGCGGCTACACCTTC.

This clone was counted a few times. The chain links TRBV7-9 to TRBJ2-2; D perhaps matches TRBD1 (5 bases). From germline, CDR1 is SEHNR and CDR2 FQNEAQ (reference sequence). The CDR3 spans 15 residues. V lost 7 bases and J 0 bases, leaving 12 bases between the germline ends. CDR3 amino acids: CASKGQATNTGELFF. CDR3 coding DNA: TGTGCCAGCAAGGGGCAAGCGACGAACACCGGGGAGCTGTTTTTT.

This clone appeared a few times. This chain uses TRBV30 with TRBJ1-5; D unresolved. Germline CDR1 is GTSNPN and CDR2 is SVGIG (reference sequence). The CDR3 runs to 14 residues. Between the trimmed V and J ends, which lost 0 bases and 2 bases, there was a span of 8 bases. The CDR3 loop is CAWSVLGGNQPQHF. CDR3 DNA: TGTGCCTGGAGTGTACTCGGGGGCAATCAGCCCCAGCATTTT.

V gene TRBV4-1 combines with J gene TRBJ2-7; D is unclear. The CDR3 contains 13 residues. V was pared by 2 bases and J by 3 bases, with 8 bases between. CDR1 and CDR2 (germline): MGHRA, YSYEKL. The CDR3 is CASSQSLRYEQYF. DNA of the CDR3: TGCGCCAGCAGCCAATCCCTACGCTACGAGCAGTACTTC.

This clone occurred a few times. The rearrangement uses TRBV18 and TRBJ1-4, with a possible D match to TRBD1 (6 bases). The CDR3 contains 14 residues. CDR1 is KGHSH, CDR2 LQKENI, per germline. With 5 bases removed from V and 3 bases from J, the gap between germline ends came to 10 bases. Here the CDR3 reads CASSTTGANEKLFF. The CDR3 bases are TGTGCCAGCTCAACGACAGGAGCTAATGAAAAACTGTTTTTT.

This clone was counted only a few times. One end of the junction varies from germline; a read error may be responsible. The chain recombines TRBV2 with TRBJ2-1, with a possible D match to TRBD2 (6 bases). The CDR3 length is 10 residues. Germline CDR1 SNHLY, CDR2 FYNNEI. CDR3 residues: CASSAPGLIF. The CDR3 DNA reads as TGTGCCAGCAGTGCTCCGGGACTGATCTTC.

This clone was observed a few times. The gene calls are TRBV30 and TRBJ1-1; 8 bases match TRBD1. CDR1 is GTSNPN, CDR2 SVGIG, per germline (reference sequence). The CDR3 loop spans 12 amino acids. Trimming at V came to 8 bases and at J to 4 bases, leaving 6 bases not matched to a gene. The CDR3 sequence is CAKTGGGTEAFF. CDR3 nucleotides: TGTGCCAAAACAGGGGGGGGCACTGAAGCTTTCTTT.

This clone turned up a few times. The J gene is TRBJ1-2, the V gene TRBV28, with 11 bases fitting TRBD1. This CDR3 is built from 14 residues. J gave up 8 bases and V 5 bases, and 7 bases lay outside the gene matches. From germline, CDR1 is MDHEN and CDR2 SYDVKM. The CDR3 sequence is CASSPGQGANGYTF. Written as DNA, the CDR3 is TGTGCCAGCAGTCCAGGACAGGGGGCCAACGGCTACACCTTC.

This chain uses TRBV30 with TRBJ1-2, with 10 bases matching TRBD1. The CDR3 runs 16 residues. Trimming removed 0 bases from V and 4 bases from J; junction bases left unmatched: 8. Germline lookup yields CDR1 GTSNPN and CDR2 SVGIG (reference sequence). The CDR3 region has the DNA TGTGCCTGGAGTGTACTCGGGACAGGGGATCTCTATGGCTACACCTTC. It yields the protein CAWSVLGTGDLYGYTF. The whole variable domain, remainder taken from reference TRBV30 and TRBJ1-2, is SQTIHQWPATLVQPVGSPLSLECTVEGTSNPNLYWYRQAAGRGLQLLFYSVGIGQISSEVPQNLSASRPQDRQFILSSKKLLLSDSGFYLCAWSVLGTGDLYGYTFGSGTRLTVV.

This CDR3 is CASSPKFQLAVSYNEQFF. The CDR3 DNA follows: TGTGCCAGCAGCCCCAAGTTCCAATTAGCGGTCTCCTACAATGAGCAGTTCTTC. The chain employs TRBV7-9 and TRBJ2-1; D perhaps matches TRBD2 (6 bases). The CDR3 loop spans 18 amino acids. Looked up from germline, CDR1 is SEHNR and CDR2 is FQNEAQ (reference sequence). Trimming pared 5 bases from V and 0 bases from J, leaving 20 bases between. Drawing the rest from reference TRBV7-9 and TRBJ2-1, the complete variable domain is DTGVSQNPRHKITKRGQNVTFRCDPISEHNRLYWYRQTLGQGPEFLTYFQNEAQLEKSRLLSDRFSAERPKGSFSTLEIQRTEQGDSAMYLCASSPKFQLAVSYNEQFFGPGTRLTVL.